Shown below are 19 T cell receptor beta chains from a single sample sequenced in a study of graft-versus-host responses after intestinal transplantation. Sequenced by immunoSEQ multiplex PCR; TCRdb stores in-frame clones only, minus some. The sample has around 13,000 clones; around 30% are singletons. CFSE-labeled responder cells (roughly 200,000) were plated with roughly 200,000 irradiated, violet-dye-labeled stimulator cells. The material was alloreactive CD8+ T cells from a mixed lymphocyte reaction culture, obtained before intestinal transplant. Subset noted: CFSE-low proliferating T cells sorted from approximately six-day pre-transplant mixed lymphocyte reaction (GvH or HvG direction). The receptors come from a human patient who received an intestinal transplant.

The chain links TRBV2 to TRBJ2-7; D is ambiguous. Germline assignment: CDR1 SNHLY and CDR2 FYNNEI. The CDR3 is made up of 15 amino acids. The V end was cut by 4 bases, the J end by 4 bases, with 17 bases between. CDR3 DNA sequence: TGTGCCAGCAGTGTTCTGGGAAAACCGCCTTACGAGCAGTACTTC. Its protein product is CASSVLGKPPYEQYF.

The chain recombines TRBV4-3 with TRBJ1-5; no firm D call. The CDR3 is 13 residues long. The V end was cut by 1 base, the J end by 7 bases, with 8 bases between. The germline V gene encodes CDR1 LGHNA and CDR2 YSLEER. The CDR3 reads CASSQGDQQPQHF. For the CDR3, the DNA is TGCGCCAGCAGCCAAGGGGATCAACAGCCCCAGCATTTT.

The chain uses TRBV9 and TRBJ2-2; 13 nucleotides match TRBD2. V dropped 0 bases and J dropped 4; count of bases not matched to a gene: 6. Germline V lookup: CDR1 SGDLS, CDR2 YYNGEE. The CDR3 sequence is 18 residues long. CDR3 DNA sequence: TGTGCCAGCAGCGTAGGACTAGCGGGAGGTCCCCCCACCGGGGAGCTGTTTTTT. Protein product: CASSVGLAGGPPTGELFF.

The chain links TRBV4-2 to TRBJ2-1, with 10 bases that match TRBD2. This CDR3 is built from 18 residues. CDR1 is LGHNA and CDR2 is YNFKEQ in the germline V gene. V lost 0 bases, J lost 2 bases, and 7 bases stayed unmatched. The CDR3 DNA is TGTGCCAGCAGCCAAGAGGGCCTAGCGGGGGTGGCCTACAATGAGCAGTTCTTC. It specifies CASSQEGLAGVAYNEQFF.

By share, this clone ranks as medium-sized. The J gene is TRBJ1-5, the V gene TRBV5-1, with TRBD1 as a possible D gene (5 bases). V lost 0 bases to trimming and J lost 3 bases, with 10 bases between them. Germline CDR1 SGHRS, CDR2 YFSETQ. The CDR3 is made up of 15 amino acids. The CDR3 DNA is TGCGCCAGCAGCTTGGCAGGGTCCCCCAATCAGCCCCAGCATTTT. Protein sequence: CASSLAGSPNQPQHF.

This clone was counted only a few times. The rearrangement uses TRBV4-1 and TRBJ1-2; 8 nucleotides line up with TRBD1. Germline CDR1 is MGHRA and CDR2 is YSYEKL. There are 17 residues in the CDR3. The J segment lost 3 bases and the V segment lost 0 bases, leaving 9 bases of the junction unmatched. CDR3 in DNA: TGCGCCAGCAGCCAAGATAGTAGGACAGGGCCCCACTATGGCTACACCTTC. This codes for CASSQDSRTGPHYGYTF.

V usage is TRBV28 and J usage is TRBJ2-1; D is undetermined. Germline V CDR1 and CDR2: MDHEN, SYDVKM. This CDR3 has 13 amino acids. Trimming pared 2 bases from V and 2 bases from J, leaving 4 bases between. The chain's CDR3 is CASSLGAYNEQFF. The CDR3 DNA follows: TGTGCCAGCAGTTTAGGAGCCTACAATGAGCAGTTCTTC.

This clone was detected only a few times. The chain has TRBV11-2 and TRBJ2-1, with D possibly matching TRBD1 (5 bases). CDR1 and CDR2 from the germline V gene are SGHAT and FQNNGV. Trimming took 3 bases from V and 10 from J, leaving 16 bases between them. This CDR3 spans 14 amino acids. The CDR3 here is CASSLWVLQGEQFF. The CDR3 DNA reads TGTGCCAGCAGCTTGTGGGTCCTTCAGGGAGAGCAGTTCTTC.

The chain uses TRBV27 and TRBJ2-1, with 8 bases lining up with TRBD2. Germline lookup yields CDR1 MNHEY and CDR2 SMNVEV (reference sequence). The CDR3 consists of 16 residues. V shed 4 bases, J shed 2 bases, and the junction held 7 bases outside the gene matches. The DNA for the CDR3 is TGTGCCAGCAGTTCATCGAGCGGGAGCCCCTACAATGAGCAGTTCTTC. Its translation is CASSSSSGSPYNEQFF.

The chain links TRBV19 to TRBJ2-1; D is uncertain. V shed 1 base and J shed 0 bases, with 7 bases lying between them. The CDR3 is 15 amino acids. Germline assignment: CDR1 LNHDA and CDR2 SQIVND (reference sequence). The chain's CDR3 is CASSIGTVSYNEQFF. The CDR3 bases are TGTGCCAGTAGTATAGGTACAGTCTCCTACAATGAGCAGTTCTTC.

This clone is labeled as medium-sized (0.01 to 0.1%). The CDR3 sequence is CVRSPWDRDLYNSPLHF. The CDR3 DNA sequence: TGTGTCAGAAGCCCCTGGGACAGGGACCTCTATAATTCACCCCTCCACTTT. This chain joins TRBV7-5 and TRBJ1-6; TRBD1 is the table's D call, not checked against the DNA. TRBV7-5 is assigned pseudogene status. CDR3 size: 17 residues.

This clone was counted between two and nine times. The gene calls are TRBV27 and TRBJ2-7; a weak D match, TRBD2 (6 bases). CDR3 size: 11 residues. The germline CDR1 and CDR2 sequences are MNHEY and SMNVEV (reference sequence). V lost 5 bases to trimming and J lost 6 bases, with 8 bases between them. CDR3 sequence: CASSIGGEQYF. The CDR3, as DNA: TGTGCCAGCAGTATCGGGGGCGAGCAGTACTTC.

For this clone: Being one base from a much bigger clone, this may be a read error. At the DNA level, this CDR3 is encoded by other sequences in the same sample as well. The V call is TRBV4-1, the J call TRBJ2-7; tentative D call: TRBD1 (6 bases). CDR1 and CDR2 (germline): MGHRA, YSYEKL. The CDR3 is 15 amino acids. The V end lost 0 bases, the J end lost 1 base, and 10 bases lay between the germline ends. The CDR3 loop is CASSQDGGRSYEQYF. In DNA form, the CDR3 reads TGCGCCAGCAGCCAAGATGGGGGCCGGTCCTACGAGCAGTACTTC.

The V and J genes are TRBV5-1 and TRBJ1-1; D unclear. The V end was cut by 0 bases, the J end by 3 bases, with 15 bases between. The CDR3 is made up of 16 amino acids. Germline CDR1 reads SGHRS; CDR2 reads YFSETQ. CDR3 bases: TGCGCCAGCAGCTTGGGATCCCTGTTCGTCGACACTGAAGCTTTCTTT. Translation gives CASSLGSLFVDTEAFF.

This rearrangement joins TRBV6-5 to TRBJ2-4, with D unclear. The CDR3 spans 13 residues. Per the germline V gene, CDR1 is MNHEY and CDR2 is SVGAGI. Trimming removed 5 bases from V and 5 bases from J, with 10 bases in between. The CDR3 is CASSPNGQNIQYF. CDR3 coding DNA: TGTGCCAGCAGTCCCAACGGGCAAAACATTCAGTACTTC.

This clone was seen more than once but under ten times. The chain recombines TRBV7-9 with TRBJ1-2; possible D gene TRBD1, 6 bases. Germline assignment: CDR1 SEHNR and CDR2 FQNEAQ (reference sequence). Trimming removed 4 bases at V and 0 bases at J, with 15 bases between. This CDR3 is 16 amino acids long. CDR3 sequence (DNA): TGTGCCAGCAGCTCCACACAGGGCCCTCCTAACTATGGCTACACCTTC. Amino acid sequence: CASSSTQGPPNYGYTF.

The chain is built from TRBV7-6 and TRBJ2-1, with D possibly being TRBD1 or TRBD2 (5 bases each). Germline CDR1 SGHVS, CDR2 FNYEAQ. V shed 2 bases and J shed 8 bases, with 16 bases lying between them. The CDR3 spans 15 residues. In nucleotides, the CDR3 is TGTGCCAGCAGCTTAACGGGAAGGGGTACGGATGAGCAGTTCTTC. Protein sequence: CASSLTGRGTDEQFF.

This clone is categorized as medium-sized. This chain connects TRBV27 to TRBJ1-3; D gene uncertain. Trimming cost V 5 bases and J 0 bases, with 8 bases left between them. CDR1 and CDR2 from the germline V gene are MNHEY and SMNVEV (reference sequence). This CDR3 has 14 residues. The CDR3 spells CASSPYFSGNTIYF. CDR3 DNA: TGTGCCAGCAGTCCCTACTTCTCTGGAAACACCATATATTTT.

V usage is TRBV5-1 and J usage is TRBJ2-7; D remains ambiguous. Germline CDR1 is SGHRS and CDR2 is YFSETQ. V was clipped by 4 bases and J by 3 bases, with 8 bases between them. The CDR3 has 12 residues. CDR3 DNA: TGCGCCAGCAGCAGGAAAGGCTACGAGCAGTACTTC. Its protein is CASSRKGYEQYF.